This entry is about one T cell receptor (beta chain). The antigen remains undetermined. TCRdb reprocessed the 5' RACE reads with MiXCR, giving one entry per CDR3 protein. The sample holds about 180,000 distinct CDR3 sequences, 16% seen once. The sample belongs to a study of T-cell memory formation after mild COVID-19. On the study more broadly: Most TCR clusters belonged to a single donor.

Study observations and caveats: Several responding clones turned up in pre-infection memory, indicating that cross-reactive memory may have taken part.

Sequenced: PBMCs or a T cell subset sorted from them (not recorded which). This sequence originates from an adult woman who had mild COVID-19 (a few samples of this study predate the infection). Cell type and time point are not known.

CDR3 DNA sequence: TGTGCCAGCAGCAAAGCGCAGGAGCGGGAGGGCCCCTACGAGCAGTACTTC. Its protein product is CASSKAQEREGPYEQYF. The V and J genes are TRBV21-1 and TRBJ2-7; the table's TRBD2 call for D was not verified on the DNA. TRBV21-1 is a known pseudogene. CDR3 length equals 17 residues.